The 14 T cell receptor beta chains below all came from one sample that was sequenced in a study of blood T cells in healthy people across ages. With a J-beta primer mix and a sample-barcoded 5' primer, a second PCR ran roughly 6 to 11 cycles. TCRdb itself ran the 5' RACE reads through MiXCR, one entry per CDR3 protein. The data show 1.5 million to 2 million distinct CDR3 sequences, with 25% to 30% seen just once and 7.7% held by the top ten. The material sequenced was blood. The origin of the receptors is a woman aged 25-40 years in good health.

This clonotype came up a few times. The gene calls are TRBV5-1 and TRBJ2-6, with D perhaps matching TRBD1 (6 bases). Germline V CDR1 and CDR2: SGHRS, YFSETQ. Trimming left V 0 bases short and J 4 bases short, with 17 bases between. CDR3 length: 18 residues. Here the CDR3 reads CASSLGGRGVSGANVLTF. The CDR3 region has the DNA TGCGCCAGCAGCTTGGGAGGCAGGGGAGTAAGCGGGGCCAACGTCCTGACTTTC.

Of note for this clonotype: The junction does not match germline at one end; this may be a read error. The CDR3 region is CAGSPGFSSETQYF. CDR3 sequence (DNA): TGCGCCGGCAGCCCCGGATTTAGCAGCGAGACCCAGTACTTC. The V gene is TRBV5-1, the J gene TRBJ2-5; no firm D call. Germline values: CDR1 SGHRS, CDR2 YFSETQ. The CDR3 loop spans 14 amino acids.

The table lists this clonotype with a few counts. The chain is built from TRBV20-1 and TRBJ1-1; a weak D match, TRBD1 (6 bases). CDR1 and CDR2 from the germline V gene are DFQATT and SNEGSKA (reference sequence). V gave up 0 bases and J gave up 5 bases, with 10 bases separating them. CDR3 length: 13 residues. CDR3 in DNA: TGCAGTGCTAGAGATCAAACAGGGACTGAAGCTTTCTTT. Translated: CSARDQTGTEAFF.

This clonotype was counted between two and nine times. The gene calls are TRBV4-3 and TRBJ1-1, with no clear D. CDR1 and CDR2 from the germline V gene are LGHNA and YSLEER. V lost 0 bases and J 6 bases, leaving 11 bases between the germline ends. This CDR3 has 14 residues. The CDR3 sequence: CASSQDSGSAEAFF. CDR3 in DNA: TGCGCCAGCAGCCAAGACTCGGGTAGTGCTGAAGCTTTCTTT.

There are a few counts of this clonotype. The junction shows a germline mismatch at one end, possibly a read error. This chain links TRBV14 with TRBJ2-7, with D hard to call. Germline CDR1 and CDR2: SGHDN and FVKESK. The CDR3 covers 14 residues. CDR3 nucleotides: TGTGCCAGCGGCCAAAAGACCTACCCCTACGAGCAGTACTTC. It specifies CASGQKTYPYEQYF.

This clonotype was counted at least ten times. V is TRBV20-1 and J is TRBJ2-5, with 7 bases matching TRBD2. V gave up 4 bases and J gave up 5 bases; unmatched junction bases: 4. The CDR3 consists of 12 residues. CDR1 and CDR2 (germline): DFQATT, SNEGSKA (reference sequence). DNA for the CDR3: TGCAGTGCTACCACCGGGAGGGAGACCCAGTACTTC. This sequence encodes CSATTGRETQYF.

As concerns this clonotype: One junction end disagrees with the germline gene, perhaps due to a read error. This chain joins TRBV7-2 and TRBJ2-5; 14 bases map to TRBD2. The CDR3 is 15 amino acids. Germline loops: CDR1 SGHTA, CDR2 FQGNSA. The CDR3 DNA follows: TGTGCCGGCAGCTTAGGACTAGCGGGAGGCGAGACCCAGTACTTC. Residues: CAGSLGLAGGETQYF.

This clonotype was seen ten or more times. The chain joins TRBV5-1 to TRBJ2-2, with 7 nucleotides matching TRBD2. The germline V gene has CDR1 SGHRS and CDR2 YFSETQ. There are 18 residues in the CDR3. Trimming cost V 4 bases and J 3 bases; bases outside gene matches: 15. As DNA, the CDR3 is TGCGCCAGCAGCCCAGGGACTACCTCTAACCAGTACACCGGGGAGCTGTTTTTT. This codes for CASSPGTTSNQYTGELFF.

J is TRBJ2-1 and V is TRBV6-1; no reliable D call. V lost 3 bases and J 5 bases, leaving 14 bases between the germline ends. The CDR3 totals 15 residues. The V gene's germline CDR1 is MNHNS and CDR2 SASEGT. This chain's CDR3 is CASSDWAESDNEQFF. The DNA for the CDR3 is TGTGCCAGCAGTGACTGGGCGGAGTCGGACAATGAGCAGTTCTTC.

Only a few counts were recorded for this clonotype. The chain couples TRBV20-1 to TRBJ2-7; the D gene is possibly TRBD1 (5 bases). The CDR3 sequence is 13 residues long. Germline assignment: CDR1 DFQATT and CDR2 SNEGSKA (reference sequence). V lost 0 bases to trimming and J lost 6 bases, with 12 bases between them. CDR3 nucleotide sequence: TGCAGTGCTAGAGACAGGGTCCCCGGCGAGCAGTACTTC. It specifies CSARDRVPGEQYF.

The CDR3 is CSARAPDPGRGWTDTQYF. CDR3 DNA: TGCAGTGCTAGAGCGCCGGATCCGGGAAGGGGATGGACAGATACGCAGTATTTT. The rearrangement uses TRBV20-1 and TRBJ2-3, with D perhaps matching TRBD1 or TRBD2 (5 bases each). V shed 1 base and J shed 3 bases, with 23 bases lying between them. The germline CDR1 and CDR2 sequences are DFQATT and SNEGSKA (reference sequence). This CDR3 is 18 amino acids long.

This clonotype was observed a handful of times. V is TRBV7-2 and J is TRBJ2-5; maybe TRBD1 (6 bases). The CDR3 sequence is 14 residues long. The V end was cut by 3 bases, the J end by 2 bases, with 10 bases between. Germline assignment: CDR1 SGHTA and CDR2 FQGNSA. The CDR3 region has the DNA TGTGCCAGCAGCTTCCAACAGGGACAAGAGACCCAGTACTTC. Its translation: CASSFQQGQETQYF.

The chain is built from TRBV7-3 and TRBJ2-2, with TRBD1 matching 8 bases. Germline CDR1 SGHTA, CDR2 FQGTGA. The CDR3 runs to 13 residues. The trim removed 7 bases at V and 7 bases at J, leaving 5 bases unmatched. The CDR3 nucleotides are TGTGCCAGCATGCAGGGGGCGTTCGGGGAGCTGTTTTTT. Its protein is CASMQGAFGELFF.

In its sample, this clonotype was seen once. V gene TRBV18 combines with J gene TRBJ2-7; 10 nucleotides agree with TRBD2. From germline, CDR1 is KGHSH and CDR2 LQKENI. CDR3 size: 15 residues. V gave up 3 bases and J gave up 2 bases; unmatched junction bases: 4. CDR3 sequence: CASSPPLAGAYEQYF. CDR3 nucleotide sequence: TGTGCCAGCTCACCCCCCCTAGCGGGAGCCTACGAGCAGTACTTC.